This T cell receptor beta chain was captured by sequencing in a study of blood T cell repertoires in COVID-19. Assay used: immunoSEQ multiplex PCR; TCRdb lists only in-frame clones, some missing. The data hold 250,000 to 400,000 clones, with 85% observed a single time. Trimming left V 1 base short and J 2 bases short, with 7 bases between. Germline lookup yields CDR1 SGHTA and CDR2 FQGNSA. This CDR3 region has 14 residues. Sequenced material: PBMCs or T cells enriched from blood (not recorded which). This receptor was obtained from a young woman who had been exposed to COVID-19. The chain recombines TRBV7-2 with TRBJ2-3; no clear D. The CDR3 nucleotides are TGTGCCAGCAGCTTAGATTCCTTCACAGATACGCAGTATTTT. This sequence encodes CASSLDSFTDTQYF.